These 14 T cell receptor beta chains originate from one sample sequenced in a study of T cell responses to AZD1222 COVID-19 vaccine. Sequencing used immunoSEQ multiplex PCR; TCRdb keeps in-frame clones, though not all of them. The data show 90,000 to 130,000 clones, with around 92% seen just once and 7.5% to 9% held by the top ten. The material sequenced was peripheral blood, taken on day 0 of AZD1222 vaccination. The receptors derive from an adult in good health.

The chain joins TRBV6-5 to TRBJ1-1; D gene unclear. In germline, CDR1 is MNHEY, CDR2 SVGAGI. CDR3 length: 12 amino acids. The V end lost 4 bases, the J end lost 4 bases, and 7 bases lay between the germline ends. CDR3 sequence (DNA): TGTGCCAGCAGTTTCGGATCCACTGAAGCTTTCTTT. Translated, it gives CASSFGSTEAFF.

In DNA, the CDR3 is TGTGCCAGCAGCTCAGGGGTTCAGCCCCAGCATTTT. Its translation: CASSSGVQPQHF. V gene TRBV7-9 combines with J gene TRBJ1-5; D perhaps matches TRBD1 (6 bases). The CDR3 has 12 amino acids. Germline values: CDR1 SEHNR, CDR2 FQNEAQ (reference sequence). The germline V and J ends were trimmed by 4 bases and 6 bases, with 7 bases remaining between them.

This chain uses TRBV27 with TRBJ1-1; 7 nucleotides align to TRBD1. Trimming cost V 5 bases and J 5 bases; bases outside gene matches: 5. This CDR3 has 13 residues. Germline assignment: CDR1 MNHEY and CDR2 SMNVEV (reference sequence). CDR3 loop: CASSRQGETEAFF. As DNA, the CDR3 is TGTGCCAGCAGTCGACAGGGAGAAACTGAAGCTTTCTTT.

This clone is a singleton in its sample. This rearrangement joins TRBV19 to TRBJ2-5; 13 positions agree with TRBD2. There are 14 residues in the CDR3. With V trimmed by 2 bases and J by 11 bases, 5 bases remained unmatched. Germline CDR1 is LNHDA and CDR2 is SQIVND (reference sequence). CDR3: CASSITGTSGEQYF. Here the CDR3 DNA reads TGTGCCAGTAGTATAACCGGGACTAGCGGGGAACAGTACTTC.

This clone has just one count. The rearrangement links TRBV5-1 to TRBJ1-6, with TRBD1 matching 7 bases. CDR1 and CDR2 (germline): SGHRS, YFSETQ. Trimming at V came to 2 bases and at J to 7 bases, leaving 6 bases not matched to a gene. This CDR3 spans 15 amino acids. The CDR3 DNA is TGCGCCAGCAGCTTTACAGGGGACCTCAATTCACCCCTCCACTTT. It yields the protein CASSFTGDLNSPLHF.

V is TRBV28 and J is TRBJ1-5, with D maybe TRBD1 (5 bases). Germline assignment: CDR1 MDHEN and CDR2 SYDVKM. The V end lost 5 bases, the J end lost 1 base, and 15 bases lay between the germline ends. The CDR3 has 16 residues. CDR3 loop: CASSPQGGPSNQPQHF. CDR3 nucleotide sequence: TGTGCCAGCAGTCCCCAGGGTGGCCCCAGCAATCAGCCCCAGCATTTT.

This clone was detected once. The genes are TRBV9 and TRBJ2-1, with TRBD2 matching over 10 bases. J gave up 8 bases and V 4 bases, and 12 bases lay outside the gene matches. The CDR3 covers 16 residues. Germline CDR1 SGDLS, CDR2 YYNGEE. The CDR3 DNA is TGTGCCAGCAGCCTCCACGGGAGCGGGGGGGCCTATGAGCAGTTCTTC. This encodes CASSLHGSGGAYEQFF.

The chain joins TRBV28 to TRBJ2-7; 7 bases agree with TRBD1. V lost 3 bases to trimming and J lost 5 bases; unmatched junction nucleotides: 13. The CDR3 spans 16 residues. Germline loops: CDR1 MDHEN, CDR2 SYDVKM. The CDR3 sequence: CASSLGPGQSLDEQYF. The CDR3 bases are TGTGCCAGCAGTTTGGGTCCGGGACAGTCTCTCGACGAGCAGTACTTC.

The chain uses TRBV28 and TRBJ1-1; no clear D. The germline V gene has CDR1 MDHEN and CDR2 SYDVKM. This CDR3 region has 12 residues. The chain's CDR3 is CFIGNSNTEAFF. The CDR3, as DNA: TGTTTCATTGGGAATTCGAACACTGAAGCTTTCTTT.

This clone is medium-sized in the sample. The chain has TRBV30 and TRBJ2-5; D is unresolved. The CDR3 is 12 amino acids. V lost 1 base to trimming and J lost 7 bases, with 10 bases between them. From germline, CDR1 is GTSNPN and CDR2 SVGIG (reference sequence). This CDR3 reads CAWSGQEWTQYF. Here the CDR3 DNA reads TGTGCCTGGAGTGGACAAGAATGGACCCAGTACTTC.

In its sample, this clone was seen a few times. The chain combines TRBV5-1 with TRBJ2-2; TRBD2 is a possible D gene (6 bases). CDR3 length: 15 residues. Trimming cost V 1 base and J 4 bases, with 11 bases left between them. Germline lookup yields CDR1 SGHRS and CDR2 YFSETQ. For the CDR3, the DNA is TGCGCCAGCAGCTTGCTGGGGGAGGTCACCGGGGAGCTGTTTTTT. Its translation is CASSLLGEVTGELFF.

The V and J genes are TRBV5-1 and TRBJ2-6; no definite D call. V was shortened by 0 bases and J by 0 bases, with 4 bases between the two germline ends. The CDR3 spans 15 residues. Looked up from germline, CDR1 is SGHRS and CDR2 is YFSETQ. The CDR3 bases are TGCGCCAGCAGCTTGGACAGCTCTGGGGCCAACGTCCTGACTTTC. It translates to CASSLDSSGANVLTF. Using reference TRBV5-1 and TRBJ2-6 for the parts outside the CDR3, the full variable domain is KAGVTQTPRYLIKTRGQQVTLSCSPISGHRSVSWYQQTPGQGLQFLFEYFSETQRNKGNFPGRFSGRQFSNSRSEMNVSTLELGDSALYLCASSLDSSGANVLTFGAGSRLTVL.

The chain carries TRBV6-6 and TRBJ2-6; D call uncertain. The germline V gene encodes CDR1 MNHNY and CDR2 SVGAGI (reference sequence). This CDR3 has 15 amino acids. Deletions cut 4 bases from V and 4 bases from J, with 11 bases between. CDR3 region: CASSSSDSGANVLTF. The CDR3 region has the DNA TGTGCCAGCAGTTCGTCCGACTCCGGGGCCAACGTCCTGACTTTC.

The chain has TRBV11-1 and TRBJ1-2, with 8 bases that match TRBD1. Trimming took 6 bases from V and 2 from J; bases not matched to a gene: 8. This CDR3 is 15 amino acids long. Germline V gene lookup returns CDR1 SGHAT and CDR2 FQDESV (reference sequence). In nucleotides, the CDR3 is TGTGCCAGCAGTCTTGGGACAGGTGGAAACTATGGCTACACCTTC. The encoded protein is CASSLGTGGNYGYTF.